The present T cell receptor (beta chain) was sequenced within a study of CD8 T cells in ankylosing spondylitis. Study conclusions and caveats: In ankylosing spondylitis blood, a motif of eight highly homologous TCR beta variants appeared characteristic. It was reported that disease-linked clones were significantly enriched in matched ankylosing spondylitis synovial fluid.

For TCR beta, libraries came from quantitative 5'-RACE with molecular barcodes. TCRdb re-analysed the 5' RACE reads in MiXCR, keeping a single row per CDR3 protein. This table holds 350,000 to 450,000 distinct CDR3 sequences, 20% to 30% found once. The V gene's germline CDR1 is MNHEY and CDR2 SVGAGI. V lost 3 bases and J lost 0, with 9 bases in between. The CDR3 sequence is 15 residues long. Only a few counts were recorded for this clonotype. Antigen: not known. The TCR comes from a male donor with ankylosing spondylitis. Input material: blood, either unsorted or a sorted T cell fraction (not recorded which). The rearrangement links TRBV6-5 to TRBJ2-4; D might be TRBD1 or TRBD2, each matching 5 bases. The CDR3 region is CASSYWGIAKNIQYF. In DNA, the CDR3 is TGTGCCAGCAGTTATTGGGGGATAGCCAAAAACATTCAGTACTTC.